The 20 T cell receptor beta chains in this list originate from one sample, sequenced in a study of T cell repertoires in cytomegalovirus infection. Each CDR3 protein is one row after TCRdb ran MiXCR on the reads. The data contain about 160,000 distinct CDR3 sequences, 20% to 25% of them singletons. These receptors' targets are unknown. Specimen: CD8+ T cells from cultured PBMCs, collected from culture after CMV antigen stimulation. All receptors come from a human donor in good health (CMV status not recorded). Some clones in this sample may be carry-over from other donors' samples.

This chain joins TRBV12-3 or TRBV12-4 and TRBJ2-5; perhaps TRBD1 as D (6 bases). This CDR3 is built from 16 residues. Between the trimmed V and J ends, which lost 5 bases and 5 bases, there was a span of 21 bases. CDR3 sequence reads: CASSITGPNRAETQYF. The CDR3 DNA is TGTGCCAGCAGTATTACAGGGCCCAATAGGGCGGAGACCCAGTACTTC.

The chain has TRBV20-1 and TRBJ2-2; D may be TRBD1 or TRBD2 (6 bases each). The V and J ends lost 6 bases and 3 bases respectively, with 17 bases between them. Germline V gene lookup returns CDR1 DFQATT and CDR2 SNEGSKA (reference sequence). The CDR3 covers 15 residues. The CDR3 DNA reads as TGCAGTGCCACCGGAGGGGGAGAGGACACCGGGGAGCTGTTTTTT. Amino acids: CSATGGGEDTGELFF.

There are many counts of this clonotype. The J gene is TRBJ1-6, the V gene TRBV20-1, with D possibly TRBD1 on 5 matching bases. Germline V lookup: CDR1 DFQATT, CDR2 SNEGSKA (reference sequence). The CDR3 is 17 amino acids. Trimming removed 2 bases from V and 6 bases from J, with 20 bases in between. The CDR3 is CSARPAWQGNTNSPLHF. DNA for the CDR3: TGCAGTGCTAGACCAGCGTGGCAGGGAAACACTAATTCACCCCTCCACTTT.

This clonotype was recorded a few times. V is TRBV7-2 and J is TRBJ2-7, with D perhaps TRBD1 (6 bases). The CDR3 is 12 amino acids. V was cut by 6 bases and J by 5 bases, with 11 bases left in between. Germline CDR1 and CDR2: SGHTA and FQGNSA. CDR3 DNA: TGTGCCAGCAGTTCAGGGGCAAACGAGCAGTACTTC. Protein: CASSSGANEQYF.

The rearrangement joins TRBV6-5 to TRBJ2-7, with TRBD1 as a possible D gene (5 bases). With 2 bases removed from V and 2 bases from J, the gap between germline ends came to 7 bases. The germline gives CDR1 MNHEY, CDR2 SVGAGI. This CDR3 is 13 amino acids long. The CDR3 DNA follows: TGTGCCAGCAGTTACAGCAGGGCCTACGAGCAGTACTTC. Translation: CASSYSRAYEQYF.

This clonotype has only one observation. This sequence joins TRBV24-1 and TRBJ2-1; D possibly uses TRBD1 or TRBD2 (5 bases each). The germline V gene has CDR1 KGHDR and CDR2 SFDVKD. The CDR3 length is 18 residues. The ends were cut back, 1 base at V and 7 bases at J, with 22 bases in the middle. CDR3 sequence reads: CATSDFGTQYRADNEQFF. As DNA, the CDR3 is TGTGCCACCAGTGATTTTGGGACGCAATATAGGGCAGATAATGAGCAGTTCTTC.

This clonotype was observed a handful of times. V and J are TRBV7-8 and TRBJ1-6, with 7 nucleotides matching TRBD1. V was clipped by 0 bases and J by 0 bases; unmatched bases: 2. Germline V gene data show CDR1 as SGHVS and CDR2 as FQNEAQ. The CDR3 runs 17 residues. The CDR3 region is CASSLARGTSYNSPLHF. For the CDR3, the DNA is TGTGCCAGCAGCTTAGCCAGGGGGACCTCCTATAATTCACCCCTCCACTTT.

The rearrangement joins TRBV6-5 to TRBJ1-4; D gene unclear. There are 15 residues in the CDR3. Trimming pared 0 bases from V and 4 bases from J, leaving 9 bases between. Germline CDR1 reads MNHEY; CDR2 reads SVGAGI. This CDR3 reads CASSYSVGSNEKLFF. DNA of the CDR3: TGTGCCAGCAGTTACTCCGTGGGGAGTAATGAAAAACTGTTTTTT.

The V call is TRBV4-1, the J call TRBJ2-7, with a possible D match to TRBD1 (6 bases). The CDR3 spans 14 residues. Looked up from germline, CDR1 is MGHRA and CDR2 is YSYEKL. The V gene lost 4 bases and the J gene lost 0 bases, with 10 bases spanning the gap. This CDR3 reads CASSLRDTSYEQYF. CDR3 DNA: TGCGCCAGCAGCCTACGGGACACCTCCTACGAGCAGTACTTC.

This chain connects TRBV7-6 to TRBJ2-5; no reliable D call. The CDR3 spans 15 residues. Germline CDR1 SGHVS, CDR2 FNYEAQ. The V and J ends lost 1 base and 4 bases respectively, with 13 bases between them. The CDR3: CASSLELGPPETQYF. CDR3 bases: TGTGCCAGCAGCTTAGAATTAGGGCCGCCAGAGACCCAGTACTTC. The entire variable domain, with the rest obtained from reference TRBV7-6 and TRBJ2-5, is as follows: GAGVSQSPRYKVTKRGQDVALRCDPISGHVSLYWYRQALGQGPEFLTYFNYEAQQDKSGLPNDRFSAERPEGSISTLTIQRTEQRDSAMYRCASSLELGPPETQYFGPGTRLLVL.

This clonotype has a handful of counts. No DNA is shown, since the ends of the CDR3 on it are uncertain; the CDR3 is the one TCRdb lists. The V gene is TRBV7-5, the J gene TRBJ1-1. TRBV7-5 is reported as a pseudogene. With termini counted, the CDR3 has 17 amino acids. CDR3 amino acids: CISVPELAGPLNTEAFF.

This clonotype has only a few counts. The J gene is TRBJ2-7, the V gene TRBV7-3; 9 bases line up with TRBD2. This CDR3 spans 13 amino acids. The ends lost 4 bases at V and 3 bases at J; junction bases unmatched: 1. The V gene's germline CDR1 is SGHTA and CDR2 FQGTGA. The CDR3 region is CASSYSGGYEQYF. The CDR3 DNA reads as TGTGCCAGCAGCTATAGCGGGGGCTACGAGCAGTACTTC.

With respect to this clonotype: Germline and junction disagree at one end, which may indicate a read error. The V and J genes are TRBV5-5 and TRBJ1-5; 7 nucleotides align to TRBD1. CDR1 is SGHKS and CDR2 is YYEKEE in the germline V gene (reference sequence). The CDR3 covers 16 residues. The CDR3 sequence: CASSPEPGQSSQPQHF. CDR3 nucleotides: TGTGCCAGCAGCCCTGAGCCGGGACAGAGCAGTCAGCCCCAGCATTTT.

This clonotype was found a few times. This chain connects TRBV7-2 to TRBJ2-7; D possibly matches TRBD1 or TRBD2 (5 bases each). The CDR3 is made up of 14 amino acids. The V end lost 3 bases, the J end lost 4 bases, and 13 bases lay between the germline ends. The V gene's germline CDR1 is SGHTA and CDR2 FQGNSA. The DNA for the CDR3 is TGTGCCAGCAGCTTCCCGGGACGGATATACGAGCAGTACTTC. This codes for CASSFPGRIYEQYF.

In this sample, this clonotype turned up a few times. The chain has TRBV28 and TRBJ2-2, with TRBD1 matching 9 bases. The CDR3 consists of 16 residues. CDR1 MDHEN and CDR2 SYDVKM come from the germline V gene. V shed 6 bases, J shed 6 bases, and the junction held 11 bases outside the gene matches. CDR3 nucleotide sequence: TGTGCCAGCAGAAGTAGACAGGGGGGTATGTCCGGGGAGCTGTTTTTT. This codes for CASRSRQGGMSGELFF.

V and J are TRBV6-1 and TRBJ1-2, with a tentative D call TRBD1 (6 bases). Germline V gene lookup returns CDR1 MNHNS and CDR2 SASEGT. The CDR3 loop spans 19 amino acids. The V and J ends lost 7 bases and 4 bases respectively, with 31 bases between them. The CDR3 nucleotides read TGTGCCAGCATCATATGGGGGGGCGACGGAGCATCAAACCCCTATGGCTACACCTTC. Translation gives CASIIWGGDGASNPYGYTF.

This clonotype has more than one count but fewer than ten. The genes are TRBV4-2 and TRBJ2-1; TRBD1 might be the D (5 bases). V lost 4 bases, J lost 7 bases, and 17 bases lay in between. The CDR3 totals 15 residues. Germline CDR1 reads LGHNA; CDR2 reads YNFKEQ. The CDR3 protein is CASSPDKARRNEQFF. Here the CDR3 DNA reads TGTGCCAGCAGCCCGGACAAGGCGAGACGGAATGAGCAGTTCTTC.

V is TRBV4-1 and J is TRBJ2-5; D remains unclear. Trimming removed 4 bases from V and 5 bases from J, with 8 bases in between. The CDR3 is 12 residues long. Germline lookup yields CDR1 MGHRA and CDR2 YSYEKL. CDR3 DNA sequence: TGCGCCAGCAGCCCACAGATGGAGACCCAGTACTTC. It specifies CASSPQMETQYF.

This clonotype was counted only a few times. The V gene is TRBV10-3, the J gene TRBJ1-1; D not certain. Per germline, CDR1 ENHRY and CDR2 SYGVKD. This CDR3 region has 14 residues. The V end was cut by 0 bases, the J end by 8 bases, with 13 bases between. Here the CDR3 DNA reads TGTGCCATCAGTGAGTCCCCGACATCTCCCGAAGCTTTCTTT. Amino acids: CAISESPTSPEAFF.

DNA for the CDR3: TGTGCCAGCAAAATAGGCGGTACGAACACTGAAGCTTTCTTT. This gives the protein CASKIGGTNTEAFF. The chain recombines TRBV27 with TRBJ1-1; D gene ambiguous. This CDR3 comprises 14 residues. Germline V lookup: CDR1 MNHEY, CDR2 SMNVEV (reference sequence). Trimming pared 7 bases from V and 1 base from J, leaving 13 bases between.